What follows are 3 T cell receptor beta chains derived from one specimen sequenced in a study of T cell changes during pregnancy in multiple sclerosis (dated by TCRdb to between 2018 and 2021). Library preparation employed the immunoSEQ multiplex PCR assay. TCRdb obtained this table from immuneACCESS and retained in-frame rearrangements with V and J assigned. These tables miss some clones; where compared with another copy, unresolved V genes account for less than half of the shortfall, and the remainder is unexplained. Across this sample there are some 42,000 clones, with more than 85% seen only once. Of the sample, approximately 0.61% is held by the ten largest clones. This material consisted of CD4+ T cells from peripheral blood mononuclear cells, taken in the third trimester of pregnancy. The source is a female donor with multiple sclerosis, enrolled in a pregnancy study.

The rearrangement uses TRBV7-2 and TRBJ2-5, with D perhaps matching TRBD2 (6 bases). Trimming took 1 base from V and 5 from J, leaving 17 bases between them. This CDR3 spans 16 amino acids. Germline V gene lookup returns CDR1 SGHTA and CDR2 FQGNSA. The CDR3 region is CASSLGGRWGRETQYF. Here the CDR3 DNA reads TGTGCCAGCAGCTTAGGGGGACGCTGGGGGAGGGAGACCCAGTACTTC.

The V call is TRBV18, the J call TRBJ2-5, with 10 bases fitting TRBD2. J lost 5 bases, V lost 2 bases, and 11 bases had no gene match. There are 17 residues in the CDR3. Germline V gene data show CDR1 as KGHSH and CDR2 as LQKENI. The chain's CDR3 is CASSPRGLAGESETQYF. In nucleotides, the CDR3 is TGTGCCAGCTCACCAAGGGGCCTAGCGGGAGAAAGTGAGACCCAGTACTTC.

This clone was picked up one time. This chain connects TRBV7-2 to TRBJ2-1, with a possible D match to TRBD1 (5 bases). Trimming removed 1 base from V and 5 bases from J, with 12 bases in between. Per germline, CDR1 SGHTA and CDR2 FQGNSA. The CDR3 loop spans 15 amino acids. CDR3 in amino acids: CASSLEGVGHNEQFF. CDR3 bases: TGTGCCAGCAGCTTAGAAGGGGTGGGTCACAATGAGCAGTTCTTC.